The clone carrying this T cell receptor beta chain was seen many times. Its antigen remains unknown. TCRdb reprocessed the reads via MiXCR and lists one record per CDR3 protein. The sample contains about 770,000 distinct CDR3 sequences, roughly 29% of which appear only once. This sample was taken from a study of T cell repertoires in cytomegalovirus infection. The CDR3 consists of 15 residues. Germline assignment: CDR1 SGHTA and CDR2 FQGNSA. V lost 0 bases and J lost 5; bases outside the gene matches: 5. The chain combines TRBV7-2 with TRBJ1-1; 8 positions agree with TRBD1. The clonotype was recovered from a human donor in good health (CMV status not recorded). Some clones in this sample may be carry-over from other donors' samples. Sequenced here: cultured CD8+ T cells from PBMCs, sampled from culture after CMV antigen stimulation. The CDR3 loop reads CASSLAGTGVTEAFF. CDR3 nucleotides: TGTGCCAGCAGCTTAGCAGGGACAGGAGTTACTGAAGCTTTCTTT.